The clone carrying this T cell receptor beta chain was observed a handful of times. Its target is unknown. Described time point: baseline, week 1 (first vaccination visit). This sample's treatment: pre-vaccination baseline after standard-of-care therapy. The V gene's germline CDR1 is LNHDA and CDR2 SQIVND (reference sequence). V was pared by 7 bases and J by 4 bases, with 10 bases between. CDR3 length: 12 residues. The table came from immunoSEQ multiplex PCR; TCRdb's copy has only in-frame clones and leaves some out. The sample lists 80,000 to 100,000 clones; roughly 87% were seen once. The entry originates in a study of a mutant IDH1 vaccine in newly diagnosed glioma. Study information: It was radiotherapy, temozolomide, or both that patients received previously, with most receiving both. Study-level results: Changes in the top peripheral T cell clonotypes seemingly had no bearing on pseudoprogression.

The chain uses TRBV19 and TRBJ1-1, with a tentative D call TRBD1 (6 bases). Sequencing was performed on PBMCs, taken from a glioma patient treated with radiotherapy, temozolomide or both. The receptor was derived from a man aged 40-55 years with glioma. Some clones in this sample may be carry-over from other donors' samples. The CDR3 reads CASKRGGTEAFF. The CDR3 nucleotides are TGTGCCAGTAAGAGAGGGGGCACTGAAGCTTTCTTT.